Shown below are 14 T cell receptor beta chains from a single sample sequenced in a study of blood T cell repertoires in COVID-19. TCRdb's copy holds only in-frame clones and misses some; the assay was immunoSEQ multiplex PCR. Of just under 350,000 clones detected, approximately 90% appear once; the ten largest clones hold less than 3.5%. Specimen: peripheral blood. The source of these receptors is a woman between 18 and 29 years old who had recovered from COVID-19.

The chain is built from TRBV5-6 and TRBJ1-2; D is ambiguous. The germline CDR1 and CDR2 sequences are SGHDT and YYEEEE. With 2 bases removed from V and 1 base from J, the gap between germline ends came to 6 bases. This CDR3 has 13 residues. The CDR3 sequence is CASSFEGNYGYTF. In nucleotides, the CDR3 is TGTGCCAGCAGCTTTGAGGGTAACTATGGCTACACCTTC.

This chain connects TRBV6-6 to TRBJ2-7; 10 bases align to TRBD2. J gave up 5 bases and V 0 bases, and 4 bases lay outside the gene matches. This CDR3 has 15 amino acids. Germline V gives CDR1 MNHNY, CDR2 SVGAGI (reference sequence). The CDR3 is CASSYSPSGSNEQYV. CDR3 in DNA: TGTGCCAGCAGTTACTCCCCTAGCGGGAGTAACGAGCAGTACGTC.

The chain uses TRBV9 and TRBJ1-5; D remains ambiguous. This CDR3 contains 13 residues. Between the trimmed V and J ends, which lost 0 bases and 6 bases, there was a span of 7 bases. The germline V gene has CDR1 SGDLS and CDR2 YYNGEE. In DNA, the CDR3 is TGTGCCAGCAGCGTAGACGATAGTCAGCCCCAGCATTTT. It yields the protein CASSVDDSQPQHF.

V gene TRBV5-6 combines with J gene TRBJ1-4; TRBD1 agrees at 8 bases. In germline, CDR1 is SGHDT, CDR2 YYEEEE. J lost 7 bases, V lost 0 bases, and 5 bases had no gene match. The CDR3 is made up of 15 amino acids. In nucleotides, the CDR3 is TGTGCCAGCAGCTTGGTCGCAGGGGGCTTTGAAAAACTGTTTTTT. It codes for CASSLVAGGFEKLFF.

V gene TRBV27 combines with J gene TRBJ2-2, with D tentatively TRBD2 (5 bases). Germline loops: CDR1 MNHEY, CDR2 SMNVEV (reference sequence). This CDR3 comprises 14 residues. The germline V and J ends were trimmed by 5 bases and 4 bases, with 11 bases remaining between them. In DNA, the CDR3 is TGTGCCAGCAGTCCGGACTTCGCCACCGGGGAGCTGTTTTTT. The encoded protein is CASSPDFATGELFF.

The chain carries TRBV15 and TRBJ1-1; D remains ambiguous. This CDR3 is built from 15 residues. Looked up from germline, CDR1 is LNHNV and CDR2 is YYDKDF (reference sequence). V was clipped by 1 base and J by 5 bases, with 14 bases between them. In DNA, the CDR3 is TGTGCCACCAGCAGAGTCGGGGTATCGGGGACTGAAGCTTTCTTT. Encoded protein: CATSRVGVSGTEAFF.

The chain uses TRBV6-2 or TRBV6-3 and TRBJ2-7, with D maybe TRBD1 (6 bases). Germline V gives CDR1 MNHEY, CDR2 SVGEGT. This CDR3 comprises 14 residues. Trimming removed 5 bases at V and 2 bases at J, with 13 bases between. The CDR3 loop reads CASSNPGVPYEQYV. CDR3 nucleotide sequence: TGTGCCAGCAGTAACCCAGGGGTCCCCTACGAGCAGTACGTC.

V and J are TRBV5-1 and TRBJ1-2; D might be TRBD1 (5 bases). This CDR3 contains 13 residues. Trimming shortened V by 0 bases and J by 4 bases, and 7 bases separated the two germline ends. The germline CDR1 and CDR2 sequences are SGHRS and YFSETQ. Here the CDR3 reads CASSLAGSYGYTF. The CDR3 nucleotides are TGCGCCAGCAGCTTGGCAGGGTCCTATGGCTACACCTTC.

This sequence joins TRBV5-6 and TRBJ1-4; 9 positions agree with TRBD1. The length of the CDR3 is 16 residues. The V gene's germline CDR1 is SGHDT and CDR2 YYEEEE. The J segment lost 2 bases and the V segment lost 4 bases, leaving 6 bases of the junction unmatched. CDR3: CASSHRGRGTNEKLFF. Written as DNA, the CDR3 is TGTGCCAGCAGCCACAGGGGGCGCGGGACTAATGAAAAACTGTTTTTT.

This sequence joins TRBV14 and TRBJ1-2; no reliable D call. V was cut by 1 base and J by 3 bases, with 12 bases left in between. The length of the CDR3 is 15 residues. The germline V gene has CDR1 SGHDN and CDR2 FVKESK. CDR3 nucleotide sequence: TGTGCCAGCAGCCAAGTGAGGTCTGGATACTATGGCTACACCTTC. This encodes CASSQVRSGYYGYTF.

V usage is TRBV30 and J usage is TRBJ1-2, with D unclear. The germline V gene has CDR1 GTSNPN and CDR2 SVGIG (reference sequence). V was clipped by 4 bases and J by 0 bases, with 15 bases between them. This CDR3 spans 15 amino acids. The CDR3 loop is CAWNLGKGANYGYTF. The CDR3 bases are TGTGCCTGGAACCTTGGGAAGGGAGCTAACTATGGCTACACCTTC.

The V and J genes are TRBV28 and TRBJ2-2, with a possible D match to TRBD2 (5 bases). Trimming cost V 6 bases and J 3 bases, with 11 bases left between them. The CDR3 runs to 14 residues. Germline loops: CDR1 MDHEN, CDR2 SYDVKM. CDR3 protein: CASRLDGDTGELFF. Here the CDR3 DNA reads TGTGCCAGCAGATTGGACGGGGACACCGGGGAGCTGTTTTTT. Drawing the rest from reference TRBV28 and TRBJ2-2, the complete variable domain is DVKVTQSSRYLVKRTGEKVFLECVQDMDHENMFWYRQDPGLGLRLIYFSYDVKMKEKGDIPEGYSVSREKKERFSLILESASTNQTSMYLCASRLDGDTGELFFGEGSRLTVL.

The chain's CDR3 is CASSTRTSGINEQFF. The DNA for the CDR3 is TGTGCCAGCAGTACCCGGACTAGCGGCATCAATGAGCAGTTCTTC. This chain uses TRBV6-5 with TRBJ2-1, with TRBD2 matching over 10 bases. CDR3 size: 15 residues. J lost 6 bases, V lost 5 bases, and 7 bases had no gene match. CDR1 and CDR2 from the germline V gene are MNHEY and SVGAGI.

The genes are TRBV27 and TRBJ1-6, with D unresolved. CDR1 and CDR2 from the germline V gene are MNHEY and SMNVEV (reference sequence). This CDR3 comprises 12 residues. V was pared by 6 bases and J by 8 bases, with 8 bases between. The CDR3 nucleotides read TGTGCCAGCAGCCTCGTAGATTCACCCCTCCACTTT. It encodes CASSLVDSPLHF.